The 23 T cell receptor beta chains in this list originate from one sample, sequenced in a study of cytomegalovirus exposure and HLA in healthy donors. 60 Vbeta and 13 Jbeta primers were used in PCR. Data came from immunoSEQ multiplex PCR; TCRdb stores just in-frame clones and leaves some out. There are some 90,000 clones in the sample; 60% to 80% occur only once, and roughly 2% lies in the top ten. Sequenced: PBMCs. The receptor set was obtained from a boy younger than 18 in good health and CMV-seronegative.

The gene calls are TRBV2 and TRBJ2-5; 7 nucleotides match TRBD1. This CDR3 has 16 residues. V lost 1 base and J lost 1; bases outside the gene matches: 6. The germline CDR1 and CDR2 sequences are SNHLY and FYNNEI. The chain's CDR3 is CASSEEGATTQETQYF. The CDR3 DNA reads as TGTGCCAGCAGTGAAGAGGGGGCGACGACCCAAGAGACCCAGTACTTC.

The chain has TRBV30 and TRBJ1-1, with TRBD1 identical over 7 bases. V shed 5 bases and J 4 bases; nucleotides not matched to a gene: 10. This CDR3 contains 14 residues. Germline lookup yields CDR1 GTSNPN and CDR2 SVGIG (reference sequence). CDR3: CAWARQGFGTEAFF. CDR3 coding DNA: TGTGCCTGGGCCCGACAGGGCTTCGGCACTGAAGCTTTCTTT. Full variable domain (remainder filled in from reference TRBV30 and TRBJ1-1): SQTIHQWPATLVQPVGSPLSLECTVEGTSNPNLYWYRQAAGRGLQLLFYSVGIGQISSEVPQNLSASRPQDRQFILSSKKLLLSDSGFYLCAWARQGFGTEAFFGQGTRLTVV.

The chain is built from TRBV2 and TRBJ2-7; 7 bases align to TRBD1. This CDR3 contains 15 residues. CDR1 and CDR2 (germline): SNHLY, FYNNEI. The V segment lost 8 bases and the J segment 0 bases; nucleotides outside the gene matches: 10. CDR3 sequence (DNA): TGTGCCAGCTTTCGGGACAGCTCCAGCTCCTACGAGCAGTACTTC. Translated: CASFRDSSSSYEQYF.

The chain employs TRBV29-1 and TRBJ2-4; 7 nucleotides match TRBD1. The CDR3 has 13 residues. In germline, CDR1 is SQVTM, CDR2 ANQGSEA. The trim removed 6 bases at V and 4 bases at J, leaving 6 bases unmatched. CDR3: CSVSQGVKNIQYF. DNA of the CDR3: TGCAGCGTCTCTCAGGGGGTTAAAAACATTCAGTACTTC.

This chain links TRBV5-1 with TRBJ2-1, with TRBD1 matching over 7 bases. Germline values: CDR1 SGHRS, CDR2 YFSETQ. J gave up 6 bases and V 4 bases, and 10 bases lay outside the gene matches. CDR3 length equals 15 residues. CDR3 region: CASSPRGQTFNEQFF. CDR3 bases: TGCGCCAGCAGCCCTAGGGGGCAGACGTTCAATGAGCAGTTCTTC.

The CDR3 sequence is CASTPGTGGYYEQYF. The CDR3 nucleotides are TGTGCCAGCACCCCCGGGACAGGGGGATACTACGAGCAGTACTTC. V usage is TRBV28 and J usage is TRBJ2-7, with 11 bases lining up with TRBD1. The CDR3 runs 15 residues. Germline assignment: CDR1 MDHEN and CDR2 SYDVKM. J gave up 3 bases and V 7 bases, and 8 bases lay outside the gene matches.

The rearrangement links TRBV2 to TRBJ1-2, with a possible D match to TRBD1 (5 bases). The CDR3 is made up of 12 amino acids. V was trimmed by 7 bases and J by 8 bases, leaving 14 bases between them. Germline-derived CDR1 and CDR2 are SNHLY and FYNNEI. The CDR3 DNA reads as TGTGCCAGCAACCGGGGGGAAGGCGGCTACACCTTC. Its translation is CASNRGEGGYTF.

The chain joins TRBV6-1 to TRBJ1-1, with D possibly TRBD1 on 5 matching bases. The germline V gene has CDR1 MNHNS and CDR2 SASEGT. The ends were cut back, 9 bases at V and 1 base at J, with 12 bases in the middle. The CDR3 extends over 13 amino acids. The CDR3: CASLDIPNTEAFF. DNA for the CDR3: TGTGCCAGTCTGGACATACCGAACACTGAAGCTTTCTTT.

The rearrangement joins TRBV7-9 to TRBJ2-7; tentative D call: TRBD2 (6 bases). The V and J ends lost 4 bases and 0 bases respectively, with 13 bases between them. This CDR3 is built from 15 residues. Germline V gives CDR1 SEHNR, CDR2 FQNEAQ (reference sequence). In DNA, the CDR3 is TGTGCCAGCAGCTCCTTGACGGGACTCTCCTACGAGCAGTACTTC. Translating it yields CASSSLTGLSYEQYF.

The gene calls are TRBV2 and TRBJ2-7; 8 nucleotides align to TRBD1. The CDR3 extends over 15 amino acids. Germline V gene data show CDR1 as SNHLY and CDR2 as FYNNEI. The ends lost 8 bases at V and 2 bases at J; junction bases unmatched: 11. The CDR3 reads CASRRIGQGAYEQYF. CDR3 DNA: TGTGCCAGCCGACGAATCGGACAGGGAGCCTACGAGCAGTACTTC.

This chain uses TRBV7-2 with TRBJ1-1; the D gene is possibly TRBD1 (5 bases). V shed 3 bases and J shed 2 bases, with 7 bases lying between them. CDR3 length equals 13 residues. Germline CDR1 reads SGHTA; CDR2 reads FQGNSA. The CDR3 is CASSFDSNTEAFF. The CDR3 region has the DNA TGTGCCAGCAGCTTTGACAGTAACACTGAAGCTTTCTTT.

The rearrangement links TRBV13 to TRBJ1-3; D gene uncertain. The CDR3 is 14 amino acids. Germline V gene sequence: CDR1 PRHDT, CDR2 FYEKMQ (reference sequence). V was pared by 3 bases and J by 0 bases, with 6 bases between. Written as DNA, the CDR3 is TGTGCCAGCAGCTTCGGGATCTCTGGAAACACCATATATTTT. Translation: CASSFGISGNTIYF.

This clone has more than one count but fewer than ten. The chain recombines TRBV28 with TRBJ2-1; D unresolved. The CDR3 runs 9 residues. V lost 7 bases, J lost 15 bases, and 10 bases lay in between. Germline lookup yields CDR1 MDHEN and CDR2 SYDVKM. The CDR3, as DNA: TGTGCCAGCACTCACTGGGCGTTCTTC. This sequence encodes CASTHWAFF.

The chain recombines TRBV28 with TRBJ2-7; the match to TRBD1 covers 11 bases. The CDR3 loop spans 14 amino acids. The ends lost 4 bases at V and 6 bases at J; junction bases unmatched: 5. Germline V CDR1 and CDR2: MDHEN, SYDVKM. The CDR3 DNA follows: TGTGCCAGCAGTTCGACGGGACAGGGGGGCGAGCAGTACTTC. It is translated as CASSSTGQGGEQYF.

J is TRBJ1-5 and V is TRBV27; D is unresolved. Germline lookup yields CDR1 MNHEY and CDR2 SMNVEV (reference sequence). The CDR3 has 13 residues. Trimming took off 4 bases at V and 5 bases at J, with 9 bases between the two ends. The CDR3 bases are TGTGCCAGCAGTTACAGCGGGCATCAGCCCCAGCATTTT. Translated: CASSYSGHQPQHF.

The genes are TRBV9 and TRBJ1-1, with D perhaps matching TRBD1 (5 bases). Germline V CDR1 and CDR2: SGDLS, YYNGEE. The V and J ends lost 0 bases and 5 bases respectively, with 11 bases between them. The CDR3 length is 14 residues. The CDR3 reads CASSVAGGWTEAFF. CDR3 coding DNA: TGTGCCAGCAGCGTAGCGGGGGGATGGACTGAAGCTTTCTTT. The variable domain in full, with the rest retrieved from reference TRBV9 and TRBJ1-1, is DSGVTQTPKHLITATGQRVTLRCSPRSGDLSVYWYQQSLDQGLQFLIQYYNGEERAKGNILERFSAQQFPDLHSELNLSSLELGDSALYFCASSVAGGWTEAFFGQGTRLTVV.

This clone was found a few times. The chain has TRBV7-9 and TRBJ2-7, with 7 bases aligning to TRBD2. V dropped 3 bases and J dropped 5; count of bases not matched to a gene: 4. Germline V gene data show CDR1 as SEHNR and CDR2 as FQNEAQ (reference sequence). The CDR3 covers 13 residues. The CDR3 coding sequence is TGTGCCAGCAGCTTGGGACTAACCCACGAGCAGTACTTC. Protein sequence: CASSLGLTHEQYF.

The chain carries TRBV7-9 and TRBJ2-7; D possibly corresponds to TRBD1 (6 bases). Deletions cut 5 bases from V and 2 bases from J, with 13 bases between. The length of the CDR3 is 14 residues. Germline loops: CDR1 SEHNR, CDR2 FQNEAQ (reference sequence). The CDR3 region has the DNA TGTGCCAGCAGCCCGGCAGGGGCAGCCTACGAGCAGTACTTC. This encodes CASSPAGAAYEQYF.

The chain links TRBV7-3 to TRBJ2-1; 8 nucleotides line up with TRBD2. The CDR3 is made up of 14 amino acids. Trimming at V came to 6 bases and at J to 5 bases, leaving 6 bases not matched to a gene. CDR1 and CDR2 from the germline V gene are SGHTA and FQGTGA. The CDR3 nucleotides are TGTGCCAGCAGAGATAGCGGGACGCACAATGAGCAGTTCTTC. It translates to CASRDSGTHNEQFF.

The chain links TRBV5-1 to TRBJ2-2; 8 bases are a match to TRBD1. V shed 3 bases and J 8 bases; nucleotides not matched to a gene: 6. The CDR3 sequence is 14 residues long. Looked up from germline, CDR1 is SGHRS and CDR2 is YFSETQ. The DNA of the CDR3 is TGCGCCAGCAGCTCCCGGACAGGGTCTGGGGAGCTGTTTTTT. Translation gives CASSSRTGSGELFF.

The chain couples TRBV6-5 to TRBJ2-7, with D perhaps matching TRBD1 (6 bases). The V end was cut by 1 base, the J end by 7 bases, with 17 bases between. Germline CDR1 reads MNHEY; CDR2 reads SVGAGI. CDR3 length: 15 amino acids. CDR3 sequence: CASSYYTGKVGEQYF. CDR3 in DNA: TGTGCCAGCAGTTACTATACAGGGAAGGTGGGAGAGCAGTACTTC.

The chain employs TRBV7-9 and TRBJ2-7; tentative D call: TRBD1 (6 bases). The V gene lost 5 bases and the J gene lost 2 bases, with 13 bases spanning the gap. Per germline, CDR1 SEHNR and CDR2 FQNEAQ (reference sequence). CDR3 length: 14 residues. In DNA, the CDR3 is TGTGCCAGCAGCCGTGACAGGATCCCCTACGAGCAGTACTTC. Amino acid sequence: CASSRDRIPYEQYF.

CDR3 loop: CSVVGTGALNEKLFF. CDR3 DNA: TGCAGCGTTGTGGGGACAGGGGCCCTTAATGAAAAACTGTTTTTT. This chain connects TRBV29-1 to TRBJ1-4, with 10 bases that match TRBD1. With V trimmed by 4 bases and J by 4 bases, 6 bases remained unmatched. The CDR3 length is 15 residues. Germline CDR1 and CDR2: SQVTM and ANQGSEA.